This T cell receptor (beta chain) emerged from a study of prognosis after radiotherapy for stage I lung cancer. General study results and limits: Among patients who developed distant metastases, Shannon entropy after stereotactic body radiation therapy was lower.

The authors drew around 6 milliliters of peripheral blood at each of two time points. V lost 0 bases and J lost 5; bases outside the gene matches: 4. Germline V gene data show CDR1 as SGHDT and CDR2 as YYEEEE. The CDR3 spans 15 residues. The genomic DNA TCR beta CDR3 region underwent two rounds of multiplex PCR. It was primers specific to each TRBV and TRBJ gene that first-round PCR used. TCRdb analysed the multiplex PCR reads with MiXCR anew, one entry per CDR3 protein. Of 10,000 to 15,000 distinct CDR3 sequences listed, approximately 40% are singletons. In its sample, this clonotype was seen many times. Antigen unknown.

The sample was PBMCs, taken before or after stereotactic body radiation therapy (not recorded which). V is TRBV5-6 and J is TRBJ1-4; TRBD1 aligns across 7 bases. This TCR was sampled from a donor aged 50 or older with non-small cell lung cancer. CDR3 sequence (DNA): TGTGCCAGCAGCTTGGGGGGACAGTCCAATGAAAAACTGTTTTTT. Translation: CASSLGGQSNEKLFF.